The 17 T cell receptor beta chains below come from one sample, sequenced in a study of blood T cells in healthy people across ages. A second PCR of about 6 to 12 cycles used a sample-barcoded 5' primer and a J-beta primer mix. TCRdb ran MiXCR on the 5' RACE reads and lists one entry per CDR3 protein. The table lists 650,000 to 700,000 distinct CDR3 sequences, roughly half of them singletons. The specimen sequenced was blood. All receptors derive from a woman older than 75 in good health.

This clonotype has just one count. This CDR3 reads CSATGTSGGAGYNEQFF. CDR3 DNA: TGCAGTGCGACCGGGACTAGCGGGGGGGCAGGCTACAATGAGCAGTTCTTC. V usage is TRBV20-1 and J usage is TRBJ2-1, with TRBD2 matching over 16 bases. This CDR3 is 17 amino acids long. The V and J ends lost 6 bases and 3 bases, in that order; junction bases with no gene match: 8. The germline V gene has CDR1 DFQATT and CDR2 SNEGSKA (reference sequence).

This chain joins TRBV4-1 and TRBJ1-2; the match to TRBD1 covers 8 bases. The CDR3 extends over 14 amino acids. CDR1 is MGHRA, CDR2 YSYEKL, per germline. Trimming removed 0 bases from V and 7 bases from J; junction bases left unmatched: 4. CDR3 amino acids: CASSQDGGTGGYTF. As DNA, the CDR3 is TGCGCCAGCAGCCAAGATGGAGGGACAGGTGGCTACACCTTC.

V is TRBV2 and J is TRBJ2-4; either TRBD1 or TRBD2 may supply D (5 bases each). The CDR3 is 16 amino acids. V shed 1 base and J shed 9 bases, with 19 bases lying between them. CDR1 SNHLY and CDR2 FYNNEI come from the germline V gene. CDR3 DNA: TGTGCCAGCAGTGAAGAGCTGCCCCACCTGGGGGTCATTCAGTACTTC. Encoded protein: CASSEELPHLGVIQYF.

V and J are TRBV28 and TRBJ1-1; possibly TRBD1 for D (5 bases). CDR3 length: 12 amino acids. Germline V lookup: CDR1 MDHEN, CDR2 SYDVKM. V dropped 6 bases and J dropped 10 bases, with 15 bases sitting between them. The CDR3 loop is CASSRQQYGAFF. CDR3 coding DNA: TGTGCCAGCAGCCGACAGCAATATGGAGCTTTCTTT. Using reference TRBV28 and TRBJ1-1 for the parts outside the CDR3, the full variable domain is DVKVTQSSRYLVKRTGEKVFLECVQDMDHENMFWYRQDPGLGLRLIYFSYDVKMKEKGDIPEGYSVSREKKERFSLILESASTNQTSMYLCASSRQQYGAFFGQGTRLTVV.

The rearrangement links TRBV12-3 or TRBV12-4 to TRBJ2-3; no firm D call. There are 13 residues in the CDR3. V lost 5 bases and J lost 8, with 14 bases in between. The CDR3 DNA sequence: TGTGCCAGCAGTCCCCTCGGAAGCTCTACGCAGTATTTT. Protein: CASSPLGSSTQYF.

V is TRBV29-1 and J is TRBJ2-2; D is unclear. Trimming cost V 6 bases and J 3 bases, with 14 bases left between them. In germline, CDR1 is SQVTM, CDR2 ANQGSEA. This CDR3 region has 14 residues. The CDR3 region has the DNA TGCAGCGTACCCTCTAGAGGCCACACCGGGGAGCTGTTTTTT. Its translation is CSVPSRGHTGELFF.

Comments on this clonotype: This may come from a read error, since a much larger clone is one base off. This chain joins TRBV9 and TRBJ1-2, with D maybe TRBD1 (6 bases). CDR3 length: 15 residues. Germline V lookup: CDR1 SGDLS, CDR2 YYNGEE. Trimming removed 6 bases at V and 0 bases at J, with 15 bases between. The CDR3 DNA sequence: TGTGCCAGCACCTCGCCGGGACACGCTAACTATGGCTACACCTTC. It yields the protein CASTSPGHANYGYTF. The full variable domain, in which reference TRBV9 and TRBJ1-2 provide the parts outside the CDR3, is DSGVTQTPKHLITATGQRVTLRCSPRSGDLSVYWYQQSLDQGLQFLIQYYNGEERAKGNILERFSAQQFPDLHSELNLSSLELGDSALYFCASTSPGHANYGYTFGSGTRLTVV.

Of note for this clonotype: Germline is not matched at one junction end, which may reflect a read error. The rearrangement links TRBV29-1 to TRBJ2-3; D perhaps matches TRBD1 (5 bases). This CDR3 spans 15 amino acids. CDR1 and CDR2 (germline): SQVTM, ANQGSEA. The CDR3: CSVESPDSPTNTQYF. The CDR3 DNA reads as TGCAGCGTTGAATCCCCCGACAGCCCCACAAATACGCAGTATTTT.

The rearrangement links TRBV11-2 to TRBJ1-1, with D maybe TRBD1 (6 bases). V was trimmed by 7 bases and J by 0 bases, leaving 15 bases between them. The germline V gene encodes CDR1 SGHAT and CDR2 FQNNGV. The length of the CDR3 is 15 residues. CDR3 amino acids: CASTRTGNMNTEAFF. The CDR3 DNA is TGTGCCAGCACCCGTACAGGGAACATGAACACTGAAGCTTTCTTT.

V and J are TRBV12-3 or TRBV12-4 and TRBJ1-1; maybe TRBD1 (5 bases). Between the trimmed V and J ends, which lost 5 bases and 1 base, there was a span of 14 bases. The CDR3 consists of 15 residues. CDR3 residues: CASSHDTGTNTEAFF. CDR3 nucleotide sequence: TGTGCCAGCAGTCACGACACAGGAACGAACACTGAAGCTTTCTTT.

This clonotype was seen repeatedly, ten times or more. The CDR3 is CASSLQGLPWTTEQFF. The CDR3 bases are TGTGCCAGCAGCTTACAAGGACTGCCTTGGACTACGGAGCAGTTCTTC. The J gene is TRBJ2-1, the V gene TRBV7-2; a weak D match, TRBD2 (6 bases). The V and J ends lost 2 bases and 10 bases respectively, with 21 bases between them. The CDR3 length is 16 residues. CDR1 SGHTA and CDR2 FQGNSA come from the germline V gene.

The V call is TRBV7-2, the J call TRBJ1-5; D is unclear. CDR3 length equals 15 residues. Trimming pared 1 base from V and 7 bases from J, leaving 14 bases between. CDR1 and CDR2 from the germline V gene are SGHTA and FQGNSA. The CDR3: CASSLVREIGQPQHF. The CDR3 bases are TGTGCCAGCAGCTTAGTTAGGGAGATCGGCCAGCCCCAGCATTTT.

In its sample, this clonotype was seen a few times. This chain uses TRBV6-4 with TRBJ2-1; TRBD2 aligns across 9 bases. After removal of 4 bases from V and 8 bases from J, the junction contained 6 bases not matched to a gene. Germline CDR1 MRHNA, CDR2 SNTAGT. This CDR3 contains 14 residues. The CDR3 coding sequence is TGTGCCAGCAGTGTTGGCGGGGGGGCCGATGAGCAGTTCTTC. Translated: CASSVGGGADEQFF.

This chain joins TRBV14 and TRBJ1-2, with D perhaps TRBD1 (6 bases). Trimming removed 4 bases at V and 3 bases at J, with 9 bases between. Per the germline V gene, CDR1 is SGHDN and CDR2 is FVKESK. This CDR3 is built from 13 residues. Here the CDR3 DNA reads TGTGCCAGCAGCCCTCGACAGGACTATGGCTACACCTTC. Its protein is CASSPRQDYGYTF.

The genes are TRBV7-2 and TRBJ1-3, with D unclear. V was shortened by 3 bases and J by 10 bases, with 22 bases between the two germline ends. Looked up from germline, CDR1 is SGHTA and CDR2 is FQGNSA. The CDR3 has 16 amino acids. As DNA, the CDR3 is TGTGCCAGCAGCTTTTCCTTGGTCGGCAGTCCCCTGACCATATATTTT. Protein sequence: CASSFSLVGSPLTIYF.

This chain links TRBV5-1 with TRBJ2-1; 7 bases agree with TRBD1. The CDR3 spans 13 residues. Unmatched junction bases numbered 12, after V lost 4 bases and J lost 14 bases. The germline CDR1 and CDR2 sequences are SGHRS and YFSETQ. For the CDR3, the DNA is TGCGCCAGCAGCCGAGACGTCACAGGGGATAAGTTCTTC. Translated: CASSRDVTGDKFF.

The chain carries TRBV2 and TRBJ1-4, with D maybe TRBD1 (6 bases). Germline V gene sequence: CDR1 SNHLY, CDR2 FYNNEI. The CDR3 contains 16 residues. The V and J ends lost 3 bases and 6 bases respectively, with 17 bases between them. This chain's CDR3 is CASSEMMGGGDEKLFF. The CDR3 nucleotides read TGTGCCAGCAGTGAGATGATGGGAGGGGGAGATGAAAAACTGTTTTTT.